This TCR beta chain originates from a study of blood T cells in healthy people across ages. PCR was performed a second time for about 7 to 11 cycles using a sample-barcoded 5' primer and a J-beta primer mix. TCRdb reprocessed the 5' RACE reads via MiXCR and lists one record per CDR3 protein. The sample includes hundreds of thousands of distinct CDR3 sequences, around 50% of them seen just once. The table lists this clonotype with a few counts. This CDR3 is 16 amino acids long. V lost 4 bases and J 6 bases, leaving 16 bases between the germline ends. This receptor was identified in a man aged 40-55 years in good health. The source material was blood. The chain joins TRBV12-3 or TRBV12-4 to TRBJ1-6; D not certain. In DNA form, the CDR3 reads TGTGCCAGCAGTTCAATGAGTGGGGTTTTTAATTCACCCCTCCACTTT. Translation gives CASSSMSGVFNSPLHF.